This T cell receptor beta chain was found in a study of T cell responses to AZD1222 COVID-19 vaccine. Study observations and caveats: Spike as a whole was targeted by vaccine-associated CD4 TCRs, dominant at 160-218 and 743-854.

V lost 6 bases and J lost 3, with 14 bases in between. This CDR3 is built from 13 residues. Germline V gives CDR1 SQVTM, CDR2 ANQGSEA. Remarks on this clone: The antigen is not known.

Only in-frame clones appear in the TCRdb table, and some are missing; sequencing was by immunoSEQ multiplex PCR. The profile shows fewer than 180,000 clones, more than 80% of them singletons. This TCR derives from an adult who received the AZD1222 COVID-19 vaccine. The sequencing here drew on peripheral blood, taken 28 days after the second AZD1222 dose. This chain links TRBV29-1 with TRBJ1-2; D remains ambiguous. This chain's CDR3 is CSVYSGGYYGYTF. The CDR3, as DNA: TGCAGCGTCTACAGTGGAGGTTACTATGGCTACACCTTC.